These T cell receptor beta chains were read from a single sample in a study of shared clonotypes between healthy human individuals. Measured with immunoSEQ multiplex PCR; TCRdb has only the in-frame clones, and not every one. This sample has approximately 600,000 clones, with roughly 95% found just once. Sequencing was carried out using naive CD8+ T cells sorted from blood. The receptors stem from a woman between 25 and 40 years old in good health. The CDR3 runs from the conserved cysteine through the conserved F or W. D genes are given only for firm matches. Expanded clones are given a class, and other clones once, few, many or no size at all.

TRBV7-9	.	TRBJ2-7	.	TGTGCCAGCAGCTTAGCGGGTTCCGAGCAGTACTTC	CASSLAGSEQYF
TRBV2	TRBD1	TRBJ1-1	.	TGTGCCAGCAGTCAGACAGGGCGGTACACTGAAGCTTTCTTT	CASSQTGRYTEAFF
TRBV11-2	.	TRBJ2-7	.	TGTGCCAGCAGCTTAGATGGGGTGACCTACGAGCAGTACTTC	CASSLDGVTYEQYF
TRBV11-3	.	TRBJ2-4	.	TGTGCCAGCAGCCTAGGGAGTTTGGACATTCAGTACTTC	CASSLGSLDIQYF
TRBV19	.	TRBJ1-1	.	TGTGCCAGTACCACCACAGGGAACACTGAAGCTTTCTTT	CASTTTGNTEAFF
TRBV4-1	.	TRBJ2-7	.	TGCGCCAGCAGCCAAGGATCGACTTTAAATGGCTACGAGCAGTACTTC	CASSQGSTLNGYEQYF
TRBV2	.	TRBJ1-1	.	TGTGCCAGCTACCCCTACACAGGTGGCACTGAAGCTTTCTTT	CASYPYTGGTEAFF
TRBV4-1	.	TRBJ1-2	.	TGCGCCAGCAGCCAAGGCAGGGATGGCTACACCTTC	CASSQGRDGYTF
TRBV28	.	TRBJ2-7	.	TGTGCCAGCAGTCCCCCCCAGCGGAGGGGGCGGTACGAGCAGTACTTC	CASSPPQRRGRYEQYF
TRBV11-1	.	TRBJ2-4	.	TGTGCCAGCAGCCCCGCCGGCGGGATCCTAGCCAAAAACATTCAGTACTTC	CASSPAGGILAKNIQYF
TRBV7-9	.	TRBJ2-7	.	TGTGCCAGCAGCCCCGGGACGGTCCCCTACGAGCAGTACTTC	CASSPGTVPYEQYF
TRBV19	.	TRBJ1-1	.	TGTGCCAGTATTGGAGGCAGGGGAGGTGTAAGAACTGAAGCTTTCTTT	CASIGGRGGVRTEAFF
TRBV9	TRBD2	TRBJ2-3	.	TGTGCCAGCAGCGTAACTAGCGGGAGAGGCACAGATACGCAGTATTTT	CASSVTSGRGTDTQYF
TRBV27	TRBD2	TRBJ2-7	.	TGTGCCAGCAGTTTGATAGCGGGAGGGGCACGGTACGAGCAGTACTTC	CASSLIAGGARYEQYF
TRBV27	.	TRBJ2-3	.	TGTGCCAGCAGCCGATCAGTTGGGGGCACAGATACGCAGTATTTT	CASSRSVGGTDTQYF
TRBV28	TRBD2	TRBJ2-7	.	TGTGCCAGCAGTCCCGGGCTAGCGGGAGGCTTCCGCTACGAGCAGTACTTC	CASSPGLAGGFRYEQYF
TRBV4-1	TRBD2	TRBJ2-7	.	TGCGCCAGCAGCCAAGATCCTAGCGGCACCTACGAGCAGTACTTC	CASSQDPSGTYEQYF
TRBV29-1	TRBD2	TRBJ2-2	.	TGCAGCGTTGGACTAGCGGGAGACTCGAACACCGGGGAGCTGTTTTTT	CSVGLAGDSNTGELFF
TRBV9	TRBD2	TRBJ2-2	.	TGTGCCAGCAGCGTAAATTCTCGGGAGGGAGGTTCCGGGGAGCTGTTTTTT	CASSVNSREGGSGELFF
TRBV2	TRBD1	TRBJ1-1	.	TGTGCCAGCAGACAGGGGGTAGCTTTCTTT	CASRQGVAFF
TRBV2	.	TRBJ2-7	.	TGTGCCAGCCGTTACCCCGGGGGAATTTCCTACGAGCAGTACTTC	CASRYPGGISYEQYF
TRBV2	TRBD1	TRBJ1-1	once	TGTGCCAGGGGACAGGGGAACACTGAAGCTTTCTTT	CARGQGNTEAFF
TRBV7-9	.	TRBJ2-7	.	TGTGCCAGCAGCTGGGCGAGACGGGGAGCTTACGAGCAGTACTTC	CASSWARRGAYEQYF
TRBV7-6	.	TRBJ2-7	.	TGTGCCAGCAGCGCCACCTACGAGCAGTACTTC	CASSATYEQYF
TRBV28	.	TRBJ2-7	.	TGTGCCAGCAGTATCCGGGACACTGCCTACGAGCAGTACTTC	CASSIRDTAYEQYF
TRBV27	TRBD2	TRBJ2-7	.	TGTGCCAGCACCGAAACTAGCGGGGGGACGGGCGAGCAGTACTTC	CASTETSGGTGEQYF
TRBV2	.	TRBJ1-1	once	TGTGCCAGCAGTGTCAGGGTAGCGCAGGGTGATAGCACTGAAGCTTTCTTT	CASSVRVAQGDSTEAFF